The 30 T cell receptor beta chains presented below share a single source sample, sequenced in a study of blood T cell repertoires in COVID-19. This table comes from immunoSEQ multiplex PCR, and its TCRdb copy is limited to in-frame clones, with some not included. This sample has 250,000 to 350,000 clones, with about nine tenths found just once. Sequenced: PBMCs or T cells enriched from blood (not recorded which). These receptors all stem from a woman aged 45-60 years who had been exposed to COVID-19.

This sequence joins TRBV29-1 and TRBJ2-7; 9 bases line up with TRBD1. The CDR3 totals 13 residues. After removal of 6 bases from V and 4 bases from J, the junction contained 7 bases not matched to a gene. Germline CDR1 reads SQVTM; CDR2 reads ANQGSEA. The CDR3 DNA reads as TGCAGCGTGGATTCCGGGACAGGGTACGAGCAGTACTTC. Its protein product is CSVDSGTGYEQYF.

The J gene is TRBJ1-2, the V gene TRBV5-4; the D gene is possibly TRBD1 (5 bases). Germline CDR1 SGHNT, CDR2 YYREEE (reference sequence). V was shortened by 2 bases and J by 3 bases, with 11 bases between the two germline ends. The CDR3 spans 14 residues. As DNA, the CDR3 is TGTGCCAGCAGCTTTCAGGGTAGGGACTATGGCTACACCTTC. Its translation is CASSFQGRDYGYTF.

V usage is TRBV5-5 and J usage is TRBJ2-7, with D possibly matching TRBD2 (6 bases). Between the trimmed V and J ends, which lost 0 bases and 2 bases, there was a span of 9 bases. In germline, CDR1 is SGHKS, CDR2 YYEKEE (reference sequence). This CDR3 spans 14 amino acids. CDR3 sequence reads: CASSLGGEAYEQYF. For the CDR3, the DNA is TGTGCCAGCAGCTTGGGCGGGGAAGCCTACGAGCAGTACTTC.

The chain is built from TRBV24-1 and TRBJ1-1; the D is unclear. Germline assignment: CDR1 KGHDR and CDR2 SFDVKD. This CDR3 has 13 amino acids. V was pared by 3 bases and J by 4 bases, with 8 bases between. The CDR3 spells CATSDGRGTEAFF. DNA of the CDR3: TGTGCCACCAGTGATGGCCGGGGCACTGAAGCTTTCTTT.

This rearrangement joins TRBV4-1 to TRBJ2-2, with unresolved D. Trimming stripped 5 bases from V and 8 bases from J, with 15 bases between. From germline, CDR1 is MGHRA and CDR2 YSYEKL. The CDR3 sequence is 14 residues long. CDR3 sequence reads: CASSYGSATGELFF. CDR3 nucleotide sequence: TGCGCCAGCAGCTACGGGTCCGCGACGGGGGAGCTGTTTTTT.

This chain uses TRBV5-1 with TRBJ1-1; 7 nucleotides align to TRBD1. Germline CDR1 and CDR2: SGHRS and YFSETQ. This CDR3 is built from 15 residues. V was pared by 4 bases and J by 1 base, with 7 bases of the junction left unmatched. The CDR3 DNA reads as TGCGCCAGCAGCATCAGGGGGGACTCGAACACTGAAGCTTTCTTT. This encodes CASSIRGDSNTEAFF.

The gene calls are TRBV9 and TRBJ1-6; D gene unclear. Germline CDR1 is SGDLS and CDR2 is YYNGEE. The CDR3 covers 14 residues. V lost 0 bases and J 5 bases, leaving 6 bases between the germline ends. CDR3 amino acids: CASSVGADNSPLHF. CDR3 nucleotides: TGTGCCAGCAGCGTAGGGGCAGATAATTCACCCCTCCACTTT.

V is TRBV30 and J is TRBJ2-3; D perhaps matches TRBD1 (5 bases). The CDR3 has 13 amino acids. V shed 0 bases and J shed 6 bases, with 10 bases lying between them. The germline V gene encodes CDR1 GTSNPN and CDR2 SVGIG (reference sequence). CDR3 in DNA: TGTGCCTGGAGTGTACCCCCAGGGGATACGCAGTATTTT. Protein: CAWSVPPGDTQYF.

The V call is TRBV7-9, the J call TRBJ1-1; D may be TRBD1 (6 bases). The CDR3 extends over 14 amino acids. Between the trimmed V and J ends, which lost 1 base and 6 bases, there was a span of 12 bases. Germline CDR1 and CDR2: SEHNR and FQNEAQ (reference sequence). Here the CDR3 reads CASSLGQGWAEAFF. In DNA form, the CDR3 reads TGTGCCAGCAGCTTAGGTCAGGGGTGGGCTGAAGCTTTCTTT. The whole variable domain, remainder taken from reference TRBV7-9 and TRBJ1-1, is DTGVSQNPRHKITKRGQNVTFRCDPISEHNRLYWYRQTLGQGPEFLTYFQNEAQLEKSRLLSDRFSAERPKGSFSTLEIQRTEQGDSAMYLCASSLGQGWAEAFFGQGTRLTVV.

The chain employs TRBV20-1 and TRBJ1-2; no definite D call. The CDR3 is made up of 11 amino acids. The V end was cut by 3 bases, the J end by 5 bases, with 7 bases between. The germline CDR1 and CDR2 sequences are DFQATT and SNEGSKA (reference sequence). The CDR3 DNA follows: TGCAGTGCTAGGAGGCTTTATGGCTACACCTTC. It encodes CSARRLYGYTF.

The chain links TRBV30 to TRBJ2-3; D may be TRBD1 (5 bases). The CDR3 is made up of 15 amino acids. Per germline, CDR1 GTSNPN and CDR2 SVGIG (reference sequence). The germline V and J ends were trimmed by 4 bases and 0 bases, with 14 bases remaining between them. The CDR3 sequence is CAWNPGQTSTDTQYF. In nucleotides, the CDR3 is TGTGCCTGGAACCCTGGACAAACTAGCACAGATACGCAGTATTTT.

The V gene is TRBV28, the J gene TRBJ1-5, with unresolved D. The V gene lost 5 bases and the J gene lost 5 bases, with 19 bases spanning the gap. CDR3 length equals 16 residues. Germline V gene sequence: CDR1 MDHEN, CDR2 SYDVKM. CDR3 protein: CASSPQVGRVDQPQHF. DNA of the CDR3: TGTGCCAGCAGTCCCCAGGTAGGGAGAGTCGATCAGCCCCAGCATTTT.

V and J are TRBV28 and TRBJ2-7; a possible D gene is TRBD1 (7 bases). Germline V CDR1 and CDR2: MDHEN, SYDVKM. The CDR3 spans 15 residues. The V end was cut by 6 bases, the J end by 1 base, with 16 bases between. The CDR3 nucleotides read TGTGCCAGCAGCTCCGCGGGGACAGCTTCCTACGAGCAGTACTTC. Its protein is CASSSAGTASYEQYF.

This chain connects TRBV5-4 to TRBJ2-1; TRBD2 aligns across 9 bases. The CDR3 runs to 15 residues. The germline V gene has CDR1 SGHNT and CDR2 YYREEE (reference sequence). The V and J ends lost 6 bases and 3 bases, in that order; junction bases with no gene match: 7. CDR3 loop: CASNEAGGGYNEQFF. The CDR3 nucleotides are TGTGCCAGCAACGAAGCGGGGGGCGGCTACAATGAGCAGTTCTTC. The entire variable domain, with the rest obtained from reference TRBV5-4 and TRBJ2-1, is as follows: ETGVTQSPTHLIKTRGQQVTLRCSSQSGHNTVSWYQQALGQGPQFIFQYYREEENGRGNFPPRFSGLQFPNYSSELNVNALELDDSALYLCASNEAGGGYNEQFFGPGTRLTVL.

The chain carries TRBV7-2 and TRBJ2-1; 12 bases fit TRBD2. Germline CDR1 and CDR2: SGHTA and FQGNSA. V lost 5 bases and J lost 5; bases outside the gene matches: 4. This CDR3 spans 15 amino acids. CDR3 protein: CASSPSGGAHNEQFF. The DNA for the CDR3 is TGTGCCAGCAGCCCTAGCGGGGGGGCCCACAATGAGCAGTTCTTC.

This chain joins TRBV6-5 and TRBJ1-2; D unclear. CDR1 MNHEY and CDR2 SVGAGI come from the germline V gene. V was cut by 7 bases and J by 8 bases, with 14 bases left in between. The CDR3 length is 12 residues. CDR3 nucleotide sequence: TGTGCCAGCAAAGGTGCGGTGCCCGGCTACACCTTC. Its translation is CASKGAVPGYTF.

This chain connects TRBV10-3 to TRBJ1-5; maybe TRBD1 (6 bases). Germline CDR1 ENHRY, CDR2 SYGVKD. With 0 bases removed from V and 3 bases from J, the gap between germline ends came to 9 bases. CDR3 length equals 15 residues. CDR3 bases: TGTGCCATCAGTGAGTCGGCAGGGGACAATCAGCCCCAGCATTTT. The encoded protein is CAISESAGDNQPQHF.

The chain combines TRBV30 with TRBJ1-2, with D perhaps matching TRBD1 (6 bases). The CDR3 spans 15 residues. The germline gives CDR1 GTSNPN, CDR2 SVGIG (reference sequence). Trimming stripped 2 bases from V and 5 bases from J, with 18 bases between. CDR3 sequence reads: CAWSMSGGAGYGYTF. The CDR3 region has the DNA TGTGCCTGGAGTATGAGCGGGGGCGCAGGGTATGGCTACACCTTC.

The gene calls are TRBV2 and TRBJ2-7; 8 bases line up with TRBD1. There are 14 residues in the CDR3. V trimming: 6 bases; J trimming: 0 bases; junction bases outside the gene matches: 4. Germline assignment: CDR1 SNHLY and CDR2 FYNNEI. The CDR3 sequence is CASRGDRSSYEQYF. As DNA, the CDR3 is TGTGCCAGCAGGGGGGACAGGAGCTCCTACGAGCAGTACTTC.

This clone was found a few times. The genes are TRBV4-1 and TRBJ1-5; tentative D call: TRBD1 (5 bases). Trimming shortened V by 0 bases and J by 6 bases, and 15 bases separated the two germline ends. Germline CDR1 MGHRA, CDR2 YSYEKL. This CDR3 is 16 amino acids long. The CDR3: CASSQDFHQGGQPQHF. CDR3 nucleotides: TGCGCCAGCAGCCAAGATTTTCATCAGGGCGGTCAGCCCCAGCATTTT.

The chain recombines TRBV5-1 with TRBJ2-5; 7 bases align to TRBD2. From germline, CDR1 is SGHRS and CDR2 YFSETQ. J gave up 4 bases and V 5 bases, and 11 bases lay outside the gene matches. The CDR3 totals 15 residues. CDR3 coding DNA: TGCGCCAGCAGGCTCCTCAGCGGGGAAGGAGAGACCCAGTACTTC. As protein: CASRLLSGEGETQYF.

The rearrangement uses TRBV5-1 and TRBJ1-4, with D tentatively TRBD1 (6 bases). Germline V gives CDR1 SGHRS, CDR2 YFSETQ. The CDR3 consists of 17 residues. Deletions cut 4 bases from V and 3 bases from J, with 19 bases between. The CDR3 region is CASSLSWGGQSNEKLFF. CDR3 nucleotides: TGCGCCAGCAGCCTAAGCTGGGGGGGCCAGTCTAATGAAAAACTGTTTTTT.

This rearrangement joins TRBV28 to TRBJ1-6; the D gene is possibly TRBD1 (5 bases). V dropped 5 bases and J dropped 9 bases, with 20 bases sitting between them. This CDR3 region has 16 residues. Germline V gene sequence: CDR1 MDHEN, CDR2 SYDVKM. The CDR3 is CASSPGTGVSGSPLHF. In nucleotides, the CDR3 is TGTGCCAGCAGTCCCGGAACAGGAGTTAGTGGTTCACCCCTCCACTTT.

This chain links TRBV5-1 with TRBJ2-1; possibly TRBD1 for D (6 bases). This CDR3 is 15 amino acids long. Between the trimmed V and J ends, which lost 0 bases and 4 bases, there was a span of 11 bases. Germline assignment: CDR1 SGHRS and CDR2 YFSETQ. CDR3 amino acids: CASSLDGTTYNEQFF. The CDR3 region has the DNA TGCGCCAGCAGCTTGGACGGGACAACATACAATGAGCAGTTCTTC.

As concerns this clone: The sample carries other DNA sequences with the same CDR3. V is TRBV28 and J is TRBJ1-2; TRBD1 might be the D (6 bases). V lost 2 bases and J 1 base, leaving 8 bases between the germline ends. Germline lookup yields CDR1 MDHEN and CDR2 SYDVKM. This CDR3 region has 14 residues. The CDR3 region is CASSLGGSNYGYTF. CDR3 sequence (DNA): TGTGCCAGCAGTTTAGGGGGCAGTAACTATGGCTACACCTTC.

J is TRBJ1-2 and V is TRBV15, with TRBD1 matching over 9 bases. Germline values: CDR1 LNHNV, CDR2 YYDKDF (reference sequence). The CDR3 has 13 amino acids. V dropped 9 bases and J dropped 7; count of bases not matched to a gene: 9. Here the CDR3 DNA reads TGTGCCACGAAACAGGGGGCGCGTTCTGGCTACACCTTC. Protein: CATKQGARSGYTF.

The V and J genes are TRBV7-8 and TRBJ1-3; TRBD1 matches 7 bases. This CDR3 is built from 15 residues. V shed 4 bases, J shed 0 bases, and the junction held 3 bases outside the gene matches. Germline V gene sequence: CDR1 SGHVS, CDR2 FQNEAQ. CDR3: CASSSRDSSGNTIYF. DNA of the CDR3: TGTGCCAGCAGCTCCCGGGACAGCTCTGGAAACACCATATATTTT.

The V call is TRBV27, the J call TRBJ1-6; D not resolved. Germline V gene data show CDR1 as MNHEY and CDR2 as SMNVEV (reference sequence). The CDR3 has 14 amino acids. The germline V and J ends were trimmed by 2 bases and 3 bases, with 5 bases remaining between them. DNA of the CDR3: TGTGCCAGCAGTTTAGATAGCTATAATTCACCCCTCCACTTT. Translated, it gives CASSLDSYNSPLHF.

The count of this clone is one. CDR3 in amino acids: CSASSFGQGKNGYTF. In nucleotides, the CDR3 is TGCAGTGCTAGTTCTTTCGGACAGGGGAAAAATGGCTACACCTTC. This sequence joins TRBV20-1 and TRBJ1-2, with 9 bases fitting TRBD1. This CDR3 contains 15 residues. Per germline, CDR1 DFQATT and CDR2 SNEGSKA (reference sequence). V was pared by 3 bases and J by 6 bases, with 11 bases of the junction left unmatched.

Turning to this clone: Other nucleotide sequences in the sample specify the same CDR3. V usage is TRBV7-2 and J usage is TRBJ2-5; 7 bases map to TRBD2. J gave up 1 base and V 3 bases, and 2 bases lay outside the gene matches. CDR1 is SGHTA and CDR2 is FQGNSA in the germline V gene. The CDR3 length is 14 residues. The CDR3 DNA is TGTGCCAGCAGCTTGGGGGGGATCCAAGAGACCCAGTACTTC. Protein sequence: CASSLGGIQETQYF.